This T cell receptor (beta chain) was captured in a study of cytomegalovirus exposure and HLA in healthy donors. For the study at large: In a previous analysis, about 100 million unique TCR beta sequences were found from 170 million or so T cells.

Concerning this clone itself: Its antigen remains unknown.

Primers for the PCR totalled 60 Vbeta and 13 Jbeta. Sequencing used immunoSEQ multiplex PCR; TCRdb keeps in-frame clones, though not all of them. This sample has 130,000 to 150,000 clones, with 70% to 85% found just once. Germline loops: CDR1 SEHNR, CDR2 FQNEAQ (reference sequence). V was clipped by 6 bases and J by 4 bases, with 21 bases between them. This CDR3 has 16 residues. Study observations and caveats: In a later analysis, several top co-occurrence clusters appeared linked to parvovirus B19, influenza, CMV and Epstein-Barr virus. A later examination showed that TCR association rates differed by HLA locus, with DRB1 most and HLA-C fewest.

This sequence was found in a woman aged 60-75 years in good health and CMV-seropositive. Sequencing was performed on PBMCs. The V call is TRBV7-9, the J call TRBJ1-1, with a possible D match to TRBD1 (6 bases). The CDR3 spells CASSNLGGSGSTEAFF. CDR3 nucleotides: TGTGCCAGCAGTAACCTAGGGGGATCGGGGAGCACTGAAGCTTTCTTT.